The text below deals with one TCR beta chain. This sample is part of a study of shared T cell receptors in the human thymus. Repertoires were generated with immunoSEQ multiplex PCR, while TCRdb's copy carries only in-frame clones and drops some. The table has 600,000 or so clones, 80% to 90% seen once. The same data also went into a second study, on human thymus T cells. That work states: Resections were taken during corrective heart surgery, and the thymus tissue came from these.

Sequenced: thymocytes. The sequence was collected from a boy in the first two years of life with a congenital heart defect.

The CDR3 DNA sequence: TGTGCCAGCAGTCCCAATCAGGGCGGCAATGAAAAACTGTTTTTT. Its protein product is CASSPNQGGNEKLFF. J is TRBJ1-4 and V is TRBV28; D perhaps matches TRBD1 (5 bases). The length of the CDR3 is 15 residues. Germline CDR1 reads MDHEN; CDR2 reads SYDVKM. The germline V and J ends were trimmed by 5 bases and 5 bases, with 15 bases remaining between them.